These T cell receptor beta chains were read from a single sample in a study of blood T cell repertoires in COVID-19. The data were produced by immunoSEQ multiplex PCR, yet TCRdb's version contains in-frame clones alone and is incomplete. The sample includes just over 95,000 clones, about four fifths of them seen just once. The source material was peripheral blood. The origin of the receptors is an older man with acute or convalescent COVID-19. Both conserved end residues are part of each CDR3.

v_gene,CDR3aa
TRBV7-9,CASSLIQGFYEQYF
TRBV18,CASSPYGQITEAFF
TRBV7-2,CASSLAGTGGDNGYTF
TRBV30,CAWSSKGQLNTEAFF
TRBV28,CASSYPSSYNEQFF
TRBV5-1,CASRLLPPLRWGTDDYEQYF
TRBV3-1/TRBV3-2,CASSQDFRLAGGPGDEQFF
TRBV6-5,CASSLNNEQFF
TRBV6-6,CASTLQVGAEQYF
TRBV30,CAWSVGLAGSSGANVLTF
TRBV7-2,CASSSGGGLFTGELFF
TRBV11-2,CASSLLPLSSYNEQFF
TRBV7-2,CASSSSRQGKPGELFF
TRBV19,CASSIRVTASSGNTIYF
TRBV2,CASREIRVNTGELFF
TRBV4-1,CASSSQAGNNQPQHF
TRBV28,CASSFGTKLHF